Sequencing of this T cell receptor (beta chain) was carried out in a study of blood T cell repertoires in COVID-19. On the study more broadly: Samples came from the United States, Italy and Spain, spanning acute and convalescent COVID-19. Sample material is recorded as cDNA or gDNA derived from T cells, B-cell-depleted T cells, or PBMCs.

Enrolment of Seattle patients took place during active infection, and they were followed longitudinally. In the study's own analysis: Nucleated cell counts were estimated from reference gene primer amplification. Profiling relied on immunoSEQ multiplex PCR, and the TCRdb table lists in-frame clones only, not all of them. V, J and clone size are taken as reported in that table, and D and trimming were inferred from the DNA itself. The data show 300,000 to 350,000 clones, approximately 90% seen once. The sequenced sample consisted of peripheral blood. This clonotype was obtained from a woman in her 30s with COVID-19, enrolled during active disease.

The CDR3: CASSLGAGGYNEQFF. Here the CDR3 DNA reads TGTGCCAGCAGCTTGGGAGCGGGGGGGTACAATGAGCAGTTCTTC. The V call is TRBV5-4, the J call TRBJ2-1, with 10 bases matching TRBD2. The CDR3 spans 15 residues. The germline V gene has CDR1 SGHNT and CDR2 YYREEE (reference sequence). V lost 0 bases and J lost 4; bases outside the gene matches: 1.